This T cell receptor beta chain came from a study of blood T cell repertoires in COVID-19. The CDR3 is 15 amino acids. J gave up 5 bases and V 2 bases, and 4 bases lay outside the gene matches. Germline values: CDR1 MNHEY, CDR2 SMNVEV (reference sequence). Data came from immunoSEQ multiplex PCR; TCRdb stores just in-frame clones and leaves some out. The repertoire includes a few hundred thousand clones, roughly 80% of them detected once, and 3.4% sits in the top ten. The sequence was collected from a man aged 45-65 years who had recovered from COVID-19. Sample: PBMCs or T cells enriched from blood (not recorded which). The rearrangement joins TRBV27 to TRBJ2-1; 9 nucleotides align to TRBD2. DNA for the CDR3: TGTGCCAGCAGTTTAACGGCTAGCGGGGACAATGAGCAGTTCTTC. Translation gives CASSLTASGDNEQFF.